This TCR beta chain originates from a study of PD-1 blockade in classical Hodgkin lymphoma. The count of this clone is one. Its antigen is unidentified. Using immunoSEQ multiplex PCR, the repertoire was profiled, and TCRdb retains in-frame clones only, with some absent. Among some 35,000 clones listed, more than 80% were seen once. Each of the patients experienced relapse following autologous stem cell transplantation, and their brentuximab vedotin exposure differed. Magnetic negative selection was used to purify CD4+ T cells from thawed PBMCs. The CDR3 has 15 amino acids. Trimming stripped 5 bases from V and 1 base from J, with 14 bases between. Per germline, CDR1 MDHEN and CDR2 SYDVKM. Notes on the study in general: Complete responders entered with baseline diversity on par with newly diagnosed patients, the results showed.

V and J are TRBV28 and TRBJ1-1; weak D call: TRBD1 (6 bases). The receptor comes from a human donor with classical Hodgkin lymphoma. The sample in question was CD4+ T cells from blood, obtained at baseline. The CDR3 loop is CASSAHQGRNTEAFF. The CDR3 bases are TGTGCCAGCAGTGCACACCAGGGGAGGAACACTGAAGCTTTCTTT.